The entry below describes one T cell receptor beta chain. Its antigen is as yet unknown. The treatment is: 19 received Ad26.COV2.S at low or high dose, single or two shots; about 5 received placebo; per-sample allocation not given. Sample collection was performed on day 63 after the first vaccine or placebo injection. The data belong to a study of Ad26.COV2.S vaccination and SARS-CoV-2 variants. Study information: Donor participated within the Ad26.COV2.S arm of the COV1001 trial. Each vaccinee took Ad26.COV2.S intramuscularly, once or twice 56 days apart.

Whole-study results and caveats: It is possible that the TCR breadth and depth analyses underestimated the total T cell responses. Recipients of either vaccine or placebo displayed similar breadth of non-spike TCRs.

The method was immunoSEQ multiplex PCR; TCRdb's version includes in-frame clones alone and lacks a portion of them. The table records around 300,000 clones, roughly 91% of them present only once. This clonotype was sampled from a person between 18 and 60 years old who received the Ad26.COV2.S COVID-19 vaccine or a placebo. Sequenced material: peripheral blood, taken in a trial of Ad26.COV2.S vaccine versus placebo.

In nucleotides, the CDR3 is TGTGCCAGCAGTCTATGGGGGGGTGAAGCTTTCTTT. This gives the protein CASSLWGGEAFF. The J gene is TRBJ1-1, the V gene TRBV5-6; D perhaps matches TRBD1 (5 bases). Trimming stripped 5 bases from V and 7 bases from J, with 12 bases between. The CDR3 covers 12 residues. CDR1 and CDR2 (germline): SGHDT, YYEEEE.